Given below is one T cell receptor beta chain in context. The antigen remains unidentified. The sample belongs to a study of human thymus T cells. Overall study findings and caveats: An apparent bias in V and J gene usage was seen in thymic and blood repertoires.

This CDR3 has 12 amino acids. V was shortened by 6 bases and J by 3 bases, with 9 bases between the two germline ends. Germline loops: CDR1 MNHEY, CDR2 SMNVEV (reference sequence). Four of the eight donors gave about 0.45-1 mL blood during surgery. Blood DNA came from all available leukocytes, not a fixed cell number. The assay was immunoSEQ multiplex PCR, and TCRdb's table has in-frame clones only and misses some. Among some 46,000 clones listed, 95% were seen once. This clonotype originated in a girl under two years old with a congenital heart defect but otherwise immunologically healthy. The gene calls are TRBV27 and TRBJ2-7, with D unclear. What was sequenced was blood. The CDR3: CASSPTGYEQYF. In DNA, the CDR3 is TGTGCCAGCAGCCCTACGGGCTACGAGCAGTACTTC.